This T cell receptor (beta chain) was captured in a study of OX40 agonist ivuxolimab in advanced cancers. Overall study: Ivuxolimab, an agonistic anti-OX40 (CD134) antibody, was given to patients.

With respect to this clone: Its antigen is undetermined.

Germline assignment: CDR1 LGHNT and CDR2 FRNRAP. The CDR3 has 16 residues. V was cut by 0 bases and J by 4 bases, with 12 bases left in between. General observations from the study: Low levels of normalized T-cell clonal expansion also appeared in some nonresponders.

Data came from immunoSEQ multiplex PCR; TCRdb stores just in-frame clones and leaves some out. The table has 28,000 or so clones, less than 90% seen once. Baseline was the first blood sampling point, followed by cycle 4 day 1 and cycle 7 day 1. This TCR derives from an adult with an advanced solid tumor such as melanoma, head and neck, liver or kidney cancer. The sample in question was CD4+ or CD8+ T cells sorted from blood, obtained in a trial of the OX40 agonist ivuxolimab. V gene TRBV12-5 combines with J gene TRBJ2-2; D gene unclear. The CDR3 nucleotides are TGTGCTAGTGGTTTGGTGACCCGTGTAGTCACCGGGGAGCTGTTTTTT. Translated, it gives CASGLVTRVVTGELFF.